This TCR beta chain was obtained from a study of immune cell composition in non-small cell lung cancer. Of note for this clone: No antigen is known for it.

Study findings and constraints: TIL tumour reactivity correlated with maximal tumour-associated clone frequency in adenocarcinoma. Dominant in vivo tumour-associated clones were not shown to share tumour-reactive sequences. Squamous carcinomas (roughly 80%) more often had tumour-associated clones >0.5% than adenocarcinomas (roughly 33%).

Profiling relied on immunoSEQ multiplex PCR, and the TCRdb table lists in-frame clones only, not all of them. The sample has more than 2,500 clones; 65% to 80% are singletons. Trimming stripped 5 bases from V and 8 bases from J, with 15 bases between. This CDR3 region has 14 residues. Germline assignment: CDR1 SEHNR and CDR2 FQNEAQ (reference sequence). The sequence was collected from a human donor with non-small cell lung cancer. V is TRBV7-9 and J is TRBJ1-4; D is undetermined. The sequenced sample was lung tumor tissue. The CDR3 region has the DNA TGTGCCAGCAGCCAAGCGCAAGGAGGGGAAAAACTGTTTTTT. It encodes CASSQAQGGEKLFF. The complete variable domain, with remaining parts taken from reference TRBV7-9 and TRBJ1-4, reads DTGVSQNPRHKITKRGQNVTFRCDPISEHNRLYWYRQTLGQGPEFLTYFQNEAQLEKSRLLSDRFSAERPKGSFSTLEIQRTEQGDSAMYLCASSQAQGGEKLFFGSGTQLSVL.